Shown below are 31 T cell receptor beta chains from a single sample sequenced in a study of blood T cell repertoires in COVID-19. The protocol was immunoSEQ multiplex PCR, while the TCRdb copy is restricted to in-frame clones and leaves out a portion. Among under 60,000 clones, approximately 83% were seen once, and the ten largest hold around 9.6%. Specimen: peripheral blood. These receptors were obtained from a human donor in a cohort sampled during active COVID-19.

This chain connects TRBV5-8 to TRBJ1-5; weak D call: TRBD1 (5 bases). CDR1 is SGHTS and CDR2 is YDEGEE in the germline V gene. The CDR3 is 13 residues long. V dropped 0 bases and J dropped 6 bases, with 7 bases sitting between them. Here the CDR3 DNA reads TGTGCCAGCAGCTTGGGGGGGGTTCAGCCCCAGCATTTT. Protein product: CASSLGGVQPQHF.

This sequence joins TRBV28 and TRBJ2-3; 7 bases line up with TRBD2. Germline V gives CDR1 MDHEN, CDR2 SYDVKM. The CDR3 covers 16 residues. The V and J ends lost 8 bases and 5 bases, in that order; junction bases with no gene match: 16. Here the CDR3 reads CASRAGGRGVGDTQYF. The DNA for the CDR3 is TGTGCCAGCCGGGCAGGCGGGAGAGGTGTGGGAGATACGCAGTATTTT.

The chain joins TRBV13 to TRBJ2-6, with 7 bases identical to TRBD2. The CDR3 spans 18 residues. J was trimmed by 0 bases and V by 1 base; bases with no gene match: 6. Germline lookup yields CDR1 PRHDT and CDR2 FYEKMQ (reference sequence). The CDR3 is CASSLEAGVPSGANVLTF. CDR3 nucleotides: TGTGCCAGCAGCTTAGAGGCGGGAGTACCCTCTGGGGCCAACGTCCTGACTTTC. The full variable domain, completed using reference TRBV13 and TRBJ2-6, is AAGVIQSPRHLIKEKRETATLKCYPIPRHDTVYWYQQGPGQDPQFLISFYEKMQSDKGSIPDRFSAQQFSDYHSELNMSSLELGDSALYFCASSLEAGVPSGANVLTFGAGSRLTVL.

The V gene is TRBV18, the J gene TRBJ2-5; tentative D call: TRBD1 (7 bases). The CDR3 sequence is 13 residues long. Looked up from germline, CDR1 is KGHSH and CDR2 is LQKENI. Trimming shortened V by 6 bases and J by 7 bases, and 15 bases separated the two germline ends. CDR3 DNA sequence: TGTGCCAGCTCCCGACAGGGACTTGGGACCCAGTACTTC. This translates into CASSRQGLGTQYF.

This clone was detected a few times. The chain is built from TRBV4-1 and TRBJ1-1, with 9 bases fitting TRBD1. Trimming removed 1 base from V and 12 bases from J; junction bases left unmatched: 6. This CDR3 is 13 amino acids long. Germline V gene lookup returns CDR1 MGHRA and CDR2 YSYEKL. CDR3 sequence reads: CASSQGDRVSSFF. CDR3 nucleotide sequence: TGCGCCAGCAGCCAAGGGGACAGGGTGTCTTCTTTCTTT.

The chain combines TRBV9 with TRBJ1-2; 9 bases map to TRBD1. CDR1 and CDR2 from the germline V gene are SGDLS and YYNGEE. The CDR3 covers 14 residues. J was trimmed by 7 bases and V by 4 bases; bases with no gene match: 8. For the CDR3, the DNA is TGTGCCAGCAGCTCGCGGACAGGGGCTCTTGGCTACACCTTC. As protein: CASSSRTGALGYTF. Variable domain in full (rest from reference TRBV9 and TRBJ1-2): DSGVTQTPKHLITATGQRVTLRCSPRSGDLSVYWYQQSLDQGLQFLIQYYNGEERAKGNILERFSAQQFPDLHSELNLSSLELGDSALYFCASSSRTGALGYTFGSGTRLTVV.

CDR3 in DNA: TGTGCCAGCAGCTTGAAAGGCCTCGGCTACTACTACGAGCAGTACTTC. This sequence encodes CASSLKGLGYYYEQYF. The V call is TRBV5-5, the J call TRBJ2-7; D is undetermined. V was cut by 1 base and J by 3 bases, with 17 bases left in between. CDR1 SGHKS and CDR2 YYEKEE come from the germline V gene (reference sequence). The CDR3 spans 16 residues.

V and J are TRBV30 and TRBJ2-7, with 8 positions matching TRBD2. From germline, CDR1 is GTSNPN and CDR2 SVGIG (reference sequence). V gave up 3 bases and J gave up 4 bases; unmatched junction bases: 5. The CDR3 consists of 13 residues. CDR3 sequence: CAWRAGGSYEQYF. In DNA form, the CDR3 reads TGTGCCTGGAGGGCGGGAGGCTCATACGAGCAGTACTTC.

V is TRBV30 and J is TRBJ2-7, with 10 nucleotides matching TRBD1. The junction had 1 base not matched to a gene; V was cut back by 1 base and J by 4 bases. Germline CDR1 is GTSNPN and CDR2 is SVGIG (reference sequence). The CDR3 extends over 13 amino acids. The CDR3 DNA reads as TGTGCCTGGAGTGGGGGACAGGGGTACGAGCAGTACTTC. It codes for CAWSGGQGYEQYF. The full variable domain, its missing parts supplied by reference TRBV30 and TRBJ2-7, is SQTIHQWPATLVQPVGSPLSLECTVEGTSNPNLYWYRQAAGRGLQLLFYSVGIGQISSEVPQNLSASRPQDRQFILSSKKLLLSDSGFYLCAWSGGQGYEQYFGPGTRLTVT.

The J gene is TRBJ2-3, the V gene TRBV28, with unresolved D. Germline V gene lookup returns CDR1 MDHEN and CDR2 SYDVKM. The CDR3 is 15 amino acids. V was trimmed by 8 bases and J by 4 bases, leaving 19 bases between them. CDR3 loop: CASSPPGWVADTQYF. CDR3 sequence (DNA): TGTGCCAGCTCCCCTCCAGGTTGGGTCGCAGATACGCAGTATTTT.

The table lists this clone with a few counts. The chain has TRBV5-1 and TRBJ1-6; D is undetermined. Trimming took off 0 bases at V and 12 bases at J, with 13 bases between the two ends. Looked up from germline, CDR1 is SGHRS and CDR2 is YFSETQ. The CDR3 is 14 amino acids. CDR3 DNA: TGCGCCAGCAGCTTGGGACGGATTCGGGGACCCCTCCACTTT. This encodes CASSLGRIRGPLHF.

CDR3 nucleotide sequence: TGTGCCATCAGTGGGTTTTTACGGGACAGCTCCTACAATGAGCAGTTCTTC. This sequence encodes CAISGFLRDSSYNEQFF. This chain links TRBV10-3 with TRBJ2-1; 7 nucleotides line up with TRBD1. With 4 bases clipped from V and 0 bases from J, the junction kept 9 bases outside the gene matches. Germline CDR1 ENHRY, CDR2 SYGVKD. This CDR3 is 17 amino acids long.

The genes are TRBV29-1 and TRBJ2-7, with 9 bases fitting TRBD2. CDR3 size: 14 residues. V was pared by 8 bases and J by 5 bases, with 13 bases of the junction left unmatched. CDR1 is SQVTM, CDR2 ANQGSEA, per germline. The CDR3 spells CSTRGASGVNEQYF. The CDR3 DNA sequence: TGCAGCACCCGTGGGGCTAGCGGGGTCAACGAGCAGTACTTC.

This chain joins TRBV12-2 and TRBJ2-3; the D call in the table, TRBD1, was not verified against the DNA. TRBV12-2 is a listed pseudogene. CDR3 size: 14 residues. The CDR3 DNA reads TGTGCAAGTCGCTTCAGTCAGGGGGGAGATACGCAGTATTTT. As protein: CASRFSQGGDTQYF.

This chain uses TRBV9 with TRBJ2-5; TRBD2 might be the D (6 bases). CDR1 and CDR2 from the germline V gene are SGDLS and YYNGEE. The germline V and J ends were trimmed by 4 bases and 0 bases, with 7 bases remaining between them. The CDR3 spans 13 residues. The CDR3, as DNA: TGTGCCAGCAGCAGGGACTACCAAGAGACCCAGTACTTC. It is translated as CASSRDYQETQYF.

This clone was recorded a few times. The chain joins TRBV29-1 to TRBJ2-2; D gene unclear. CDR3 length: 12 amino acids. The ends were cut back, 4 bases at V and 1 base at J, with 4 bases in the middle. Germline V gene lookup returns CDR1 SQVTM and CDR2 ANQGSEA. DNA for the CDR3: TGCAGCGTTGCCGGGAACACCGGGGAGCTGTTTTTT. Translated: CSVAGNTGELFF.

The rearrangement joins TRBV5-1 to TRBJ2-1; 7 bases align to TRBD2. The CDR3 is 16 residues long. The junction had 5 bases not matched to a gene; V was cut back by 2 bases and J by 0 bases. CDR1 SGHRS and CDR2 YFSETQ come from the germline V gene. The CDR3 region has the DNA TGCGCCAGCAGCTTTGGGGCGGGGGTCTCCTACAATGAGCAGTTCTTC. This encodes CASSFGAGVSYNEQFF.

This clone was recorded once. This chain links TRBV29-1 with TRBJ2-1; D is perhaps TRBD2 (6 bases). The CDR3 extends over 11 amino acids. The germline V gene encodes CDR1 SQVTM and CDR2 ANQGSEA. V was pared by 6 bases and J by 3 bases, with 6 bases between. The CDR3 nucleotides are TGCAGCGTGGGACTCTACAATGAGCAGTTCTTC. Translation: CSVGLYNEQFF.

The genes are TRBV5-6 and TRBJ2-1; 10 bases map to TRBD2. Trimming took 0 bases from V and 7 from J; bases not matched to a gene: 4. CDR1 and CDR2 (germline): SGHDT, YYEEEE. The CDR3 covers 15 residues. CDR3 nucleotides: TGTGCCAGCAGCTTGGGGCCGGGACTAGCGAATGAGCAGTTCTTC. Translated, it gives CASSLGPGLANEQFF.

The sample holds one count of this clone. V usage is TRBV6-5 and J usage is TRBJ2-7, with D possibly TRBD1 on 5 matching bases. Germline V gene data show CDR1 as MNHEY and CDR2 as SVGAGI. Trimming removed 5 bases from V and 6 bases from J, with 20 bases in between. The CDR3 consists of 15 residues. CDR3: CASSKYPTDPGEQYF. The CDR3 DNA is TGTGCCAGCAGTAAATATCCGACAGACCCAGGCGAGCAGTACTTC.

This chain connects TRBV28 to TRBJ2-7, with D maybe TRBD1 (6 bases). Trimming pared 1 base from V and 0 bases from J, leaving 13 bases between. This CDR3 has 16 residues. In germline, CDR1 is MDHEN, CDR2 SYDVKM. The chain's CDR3 is CASSLFPGQTSYEQYF. The CDR3 region has the DNA TGTGCCAGCAGTTTATTCCCGGGACAAACCTCCTACGAGCAGTACTTC.

The chain uses TRBV28 and TRBJ2-3; 13 bases align to TRBD2. Germline CDR1 and CDR2: MDHEN and SYDVKM. This CDR3 has 15 amino acids. With V trimmed by 5 bases and J by 5 bases, 4 bases remained unmatched. The CDR3 sequence is CASSQLAGGRDTQYF. The CDR3 nucleotides are TGTGCCAGCAGTCAACTAGCGGGAGGGCGAGATACGCAGTATTTT. Using reference TRBV28 and TRBJ2-3 for the parts outside the CDR3, the full variable domain is DVKVTQSSRYLVKRTGEKVFLECVQDMDHENMFWYRQDPGLGLRLIYFSYDVKMKEKGDIPEGYSVSREKKERFSLILESASTNQTSMYLCASSQLAGGRDTQYFGPGTRLTVL.

The rearrangement joins TRBV6-1 to TRBJ2-7; tentative D call: TRBD1 (5 bases). V lost 4 bases and J 0 bases, leaving 16 bases between the germline ends. The CDR3 runs 16 residues. Per the germline V gene, CDR1 is MNHNS and CDR2 is SASEGT. The CDR3 spells CASSARRQSSSYEQYF. The CDR3 DNA reads TGTGCCAGCAGTGCCCGCCGACAGAGTAGCTCCTACGAGCAGTACTTC.

The chain recombines TRBV9 with TRBJ2-3; maybe TRBD1 (5 bases). The V end lost 3 bases, the J end lost 0 bases, and 11 bases lay between the germline ends. The V gene's germline CDR1 is SGDLS and CDR2 YYNGEE. The CDR3 extends over 15 amino acids. The CDR3 protein is CASSADISSTDTQYF. The CDR3 nucleotides read TGTGCCAGCAGCGCGGACATATCTAGCACAGATACGCAGTATTTT.

The CDR3 loop is CASSDDRGNTIYF. In DNA, the CDR3 is TGTGCCAGCAGTGACGACAGGGGAAACACCATATATTTT. J is TRBJ1-3 and V is TRBV25-1; a possible D gene is TRBD1 (6 bases). CDR1 is MGHDK, CDR2 SYGVNS, per germline. Trimming removed 3 bases from V and 4 bases from J, with 7 bases in between. CDR3 length equals 13 residues.

The V call is TRBV28, the J call TRBJ1-2; 8 nucleotides line up with TRBD1. The CDR3 is made up of 15 amino acids. Germline CDR1 is MDHEN and CDR2 is SYDVKM. Germline trimming cut 6 bases from V and 5 bases from J; bases unmatched to any gene: 11. CDR3 coding DNA: TGTGCCAGCAGCCCCGGGCAATACAGGGGGTATGGCTACACCTTC. Translating gives CASSPGQYRGYGYTF.

The rearrangement links TRBV19 to TRBJ1-1, with a tentative D call TRBD1 (5 bases). Per the germline V gene, CDR1 is LNHDA and CDR2 is SQIVND (reference sequence). The CDR3 has 11 amino acids. The germline V and J ends were trimmed by 7 bases and 11 bases, with 14 bases remaining between them. The CDR3 DNA reads as TGTGCCAGTATTCTAGGACATGAGGCTTTCTTT. Protein product: CASILGHEAFF.

This clone was observed once. The rearrangement joins TRBV28 to TRBJ2-2; D is possibly TRBD1 (5 bases). The CDR3 consists of 16 residues. V was pared by 5 bases and J by 4 bases, with 17 bases between. Germline CDR1 and CDR2: MDHEN and SYDVKM. The CDR3 is CASSPLRGPGTGELFF. CDR3 bases: TGTGCCAGCAGTCCCCTAAGGGGTCCGGGCACCGGGGAGCTGTTTTTT.

V is TRBV6-5 and J is TRBJ1-5; D is unresolved. Germline values: CDR1 MNHEY, CDR2 SVGAGI. Trimming removed 0 bases from V and 7 bases from J, with 13 bases in between. This CDR3 comprises 15 residues. CDR3 residues: CASSYSRWVRQPQHF. DNA for the CDR3: TGTGCCAGCAGTTACTCGCGGTGGGTACGCCAGCCCCAGCATTTT.

V usage is TRBV7-2 and J usage is TRBJ1-4, with 7 bases lining up with TRBD1. Trimming took 1 base from V and 4 from J; bases not matched to a gene: 6. In germline, CDR1 is SGHTA, CDR2 FQGNSA. This CDR3 is 16 amino acids long. The CDR3 DNA is TGTGCCAGCAGCTTAGTTGGGCAGGGGGTTAATGAAAAACTGTTTTTT. Translated: CASSLVGQGVNEKLFF.

This chain joins TRBV7-6 and TRBJ2-3; D may be TRBD1 (6 bases). The germline gives CDR1 SGHVS, CDR2 FNYEAQ. With 0 bases removed from V and 6 bases from J, the gap between germline ends came to 19 bases. The CDR3 loop spans 17 amino acids. The CDR3, as DNA: TGTGCCAGCAGCTTAGCGAAGGGGGAGTATGTGTTGGATACGCAGTATTTT. It encodes CASSLAKGEYVLDTQYF. Full variable domain (rest looked up from reference TRBV7-6 and TRBJ2-3): GAGVSQSPRYKVTKRGQDVALRCDPISGHVSLYWYRQALGQGPEFLTYFNYEAQQDKSGLPNDRFSAERPEGSISTLTIQRTEQRDSAMYRCASSLAKGEYVLDTQYFGPGTRLTVL.